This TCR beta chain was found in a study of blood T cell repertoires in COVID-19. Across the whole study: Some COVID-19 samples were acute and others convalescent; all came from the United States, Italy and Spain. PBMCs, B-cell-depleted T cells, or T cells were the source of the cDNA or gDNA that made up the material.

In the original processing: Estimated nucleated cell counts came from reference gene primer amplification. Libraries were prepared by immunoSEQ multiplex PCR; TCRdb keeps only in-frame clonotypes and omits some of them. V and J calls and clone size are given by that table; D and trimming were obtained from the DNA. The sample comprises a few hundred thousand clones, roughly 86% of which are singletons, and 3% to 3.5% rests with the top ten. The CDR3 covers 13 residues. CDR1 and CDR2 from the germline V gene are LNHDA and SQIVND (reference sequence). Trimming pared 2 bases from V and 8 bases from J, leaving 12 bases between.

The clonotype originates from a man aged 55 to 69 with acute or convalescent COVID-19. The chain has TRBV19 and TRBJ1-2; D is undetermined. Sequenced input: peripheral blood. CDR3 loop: CASSILRGRGYTF. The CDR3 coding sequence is TGTGCCAGTAGTATATTGCGGGGTCGGGGCTACACCTTC.